Detailed here is one T cell receptor beta chain. These data come from a study of blood T cell repertoires in COVID-19. For the study at large: COVID-19 samples from acute and convalescent phases originated in the United States, Italy and Spain.

TCRdb keeps only in-frame clones here, not all; method: immunoSEQ multiplex PCR. The sample has fewer than 250,000 clones, approximately 86% seen once; the top ten hold roughly 3.8%. The V gene end was trimmed by 4 bases and the J gene end by 7 bases; junction bases not matched to a gene: 14. This CDR3 region has 16 residues. In germline, CDR1 is SGHRS, CDR2 YFSETQ. The age range of participants was roughly 18 to 90 years, with residence in under 25 US areas. This chain uses TRBV5-1 with TRBJ1-2; 9 bases agree with TRBD1. This TCR was recovered from a woman aged 40 to 50 with acute COVID-19. Sequencing was performed on PBMCs or T cells enriched from blood (not recorded which). The CDR3 sequence is CASSPRDREELSGYTF. CDR3 coding DNA: TGCGCCAGCAGCCCCCGGGACAGGGAAGAACTCTCTGGCTACACCTTC.